The 11 T cell receptor beta chains listed next were all sequenced from one sample in a study of cytomegalovirus exposure and HLA in healthy donors. 60 Vbeta and 13 Jbeta primers were used in PCR. The protocol was immunoSEQ multiplex PCR, while the TCRdb copy is restricted to in-frame clones and leaves out a portion. The table lists some 150,000 clones, around 80% of them singletons. The sequencing sample was made of PBMCs. The source of these receptors is a man younger than 35 in good health and CMV-seropositive.

On this clone itself: The sample has other DNA sequences that encode this CDR3 too. The chain employs TRBV5-1 and TRBJ2-5, with 11 bases matching TRBD2. Unmatched junction bases numbered 3, after V lost 4 bases and J lost 1 base. Germline assignment: CDR1 SGHRS and CDR2 YFSETQ. The CDR3 runs 15 residues. In DNA form, the CDR3 reads TGCGCCAGCAGCATGGGACTAGCGGTCCAAGAGACCCAGTACTTC. This sequence encodes CASSMGLAVQETQYF.

This chain joins TRBV15 and TRBJ1-2; perhaps TRBD1 as D (6 bases). Germline CDR1 reads LNHNV; CDR2 reads YYDKDF (reference sequence). The CDR3 is 14 amino acids. The V end lost 1 base, the J end lost 4 bases, and 10 bases lay between the germline ends. The CDR3, as DNA: TGTGCCACCAGCAGAGGGGGGACAACCTATGGCTACACCTTC. Its translation: CATSRGGTTYGYTF.

V gene TRBV27 combines with J gene TRBJ1-2; D not certain. The CDR3 length is 12 residues. Trimming pared 2 bases from V and 7 bases from J, leaving 8 bases between. The V gene's germline CDR1 is MNHEY and CDR2 SMNVEV (reference sequence). CDR3 residues: CASSLDGVGYTF. The CDR3 DNA reads TGTGCCAGCAGTTTAGACGGGGTTGGCTACACCTTC.

The rearrangement links TRBV6-5 to TRBJ2-7; TRBD2 aligns across 7 bases. This CDR3 is built from 14 residues. With 5 bases clipped from V and 0 bases from J, the junction kept 4 bases outside the gene matches. Germline loops: CDR1 MNHEY, CDR2 SVGAGI. The DNA of the CDR3 is TGTGCCAGCAGTCCAACTAGCGCCTCCTACGAGCAGTACTTC. It encodes CASSPTSASYEQYF.

V gene TRBV6-5 combines with J gene TRBJ1-1; unclear D gene. CDR3 size: 14 residues. Germline V gives CDR1 MNHEY, CDR2 SVGAGI. V lost 5 bases to trimming and J lost 6 bases, with 16 bases between them. This chain's CDR3 is CASSESPGSPEAFF. CDR3 coding DNA: TGTGCCAGCAGTGAAAGTCCGGGAAGCCCTGAAGCTTTCTTT.

By share of the sample, this clone is medium-sized (0.01 to 0.1%). Other DNA sequences in the same sample also yield this CDR3. This chain joins TRBV5-1 and TRBJ2-5, with no clear D. Germline loops: CDR1 SGHRS, CDR2 YFSETQ. Trimming took 1 base from V and 3 from J, leaving 7 bases between them. CDR3 length: 13 residues. CDR3 in amino acids: CASSLTVKETQYF. CDR3 DNA: TGCGCCAGCAGCTTGACAGTTAAAGAGACCCAGTACTTC.

The chain links TRBV25-1 to TRBJ2-7; 10 bases fit TRBD1. With V trimmed by 3 bases and J by 3 bases, 5 bases remained unmatched. The CDR3 covers 15 residues. Germline CDR1 is MGHDK and CDR2 is SYGVNS. The DNA of the CDR3 is TGTGCCAGCAGTGACGCCGGACAGGGGGGCTACGAGCAGTACTTC. This codes for CASSDAGQGGYEQYF.

The chain recombines TRBV28 with TRBJ2-7; D may be TRBD2 (6 bases). Trimming cost V 6 bases and J 3 bases, with 15 bases left between them. From germline, CDR1 is MDHEN and CDR2 SYDVKM. There are 14 residues in the CDR3. Here the CDR3 reads CASRFIRGSYEQYF. The CDR3 region has the DNA TGTGCCAGCAGGTTCATTCGGGGGAGCTACGAGCAGTACTTC.

The chain couples TRBV7-2 to TRBJ1-5, with D possibly being TRBD1 (5 bases). The CDR3 length is 15 residues. V lost 3 bases and J lost 3, with 12 bases in between. Germline assignment: CDR1 SGHTA and CDR2 FQGNSA. CDR3 nucleotides: TGTGCCAGCAGCTTCAGCCAGGGACTCAATCAGCCCCAGCATTTT. Its protein product is CASSFSQGLNQPQHF.

This chain joins TRBV27 and TRBJ1-5; D ambiguous. The V end was cut by 6 bases, the J end by 1 base, with 10 bases between. The CDR3 totals 14 residues. Germline V gives CDR1 MNHEY, CDR2 SMNVEV (reference sequence). The CDR3 spells CASRTLTSNQPQHF. In DNA, the CDR3 is TGTGCCAGCAGGACCCTGACAAGCAATCAGCCCCAGCATTTT.

This clone was detected only once. The genes are TRBV11-2 and TRBJ2-3; D call uncertain. From germline, CDR1 is SGHAT and CDR2 FQNNGV. The V gene lost 4 bases and the J gene lost 6 bases, with 17 bases spanning the gap. The CDR3 loop spans 15 amino acids. The CDR3 reads CASSSLNDPRDTQYF. CDR3 nucleotides: TGTGCCAGCAGCTCCCTAAATGACCCGCGGGATACGCAGTATTTT.